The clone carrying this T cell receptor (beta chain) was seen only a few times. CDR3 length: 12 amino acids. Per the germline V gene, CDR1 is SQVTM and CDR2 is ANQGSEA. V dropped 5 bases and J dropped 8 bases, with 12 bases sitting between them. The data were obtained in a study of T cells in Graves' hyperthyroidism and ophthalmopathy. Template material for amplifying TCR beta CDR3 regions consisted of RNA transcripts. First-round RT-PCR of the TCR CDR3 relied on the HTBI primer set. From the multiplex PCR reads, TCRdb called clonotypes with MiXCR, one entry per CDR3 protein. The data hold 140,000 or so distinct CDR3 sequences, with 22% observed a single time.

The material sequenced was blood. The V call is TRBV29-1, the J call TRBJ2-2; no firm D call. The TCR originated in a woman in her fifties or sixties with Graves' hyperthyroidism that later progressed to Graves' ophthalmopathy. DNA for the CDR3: TGCAGCGTTTCGACCAGGAAAGGGGAGCTGTTTTTT. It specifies CSVSTRKGELFF.